These T cell receptor beta chains were read from a single sample in a study of blood T cell repertoires in COVID-19. Assay used: immunoSEQ multiplex PCR; TCRdb lists only in-frame clones, some missing. The table lists fewer than 35,000 clones, about 90% of them singletons, with about 1.6% in the top ten. The sample comprised peripheral blood. The receptors come from a man aged 55 to 70 with active COVID-19. Each CDR3 is given with its conserved first and last residue. The D gene is left open where the match is weak. Clone sizes are given selectively: once, few, many, or a class where the clone is expanded.

NA	TRBV11-1	TRBJ2-3	NA	CASSLAGARTDTQYF	TGTGCCAGCAGCTTAGCGGGGGCCCGCACAGATACGCAGTATTTT
TRBD1	TRBV5-4	TRBJ1-4	NA	CASSNRGIRTNEKLFF	TGTGCCAGCAGCAACAGGGGGATTAGGACTAATGAAAAACTGTTTTTT
TRBD1	TRBV5-4	TRBJ1-4	NA	CASSLRQGGEKLFF	TGTGCCAGCAGCTTGCGACAGGGCGGAGAAAAACTGTTTTTT
NA	TRBV27	TRBJ2-2	NA	CASSRSSLGGYQAGELFF	TGTGCCAGCAGTCGGTCCTCCCTAGGGGGATATCAGGCCGGGGAGCTGTTTTTT
TRBD1	TRBV6-5	TRBJ1-1	NA	CASRPRQGRGAFF	TGTGCCAGCAGACCACGACAGGGGCGCGGAGCTTTCTTT
NA	TRBV6-1	TRBJ1-2	NA	CASSEAAAGVYYGYTF	TGTGCCAGCAGTGAAGCAGCTGCAGGGGTTTACTATGGCTACACCTTC
NA	TRBV2	TRBJ2-7	NA	CASMESKTYEQYF	TGTGCCAGCATGGAGTCCAAGACCTACGAGCAGTACTTC
TRBD2	TRBV10-1	TRBJ2-3	NA	CASSDPGTSGGSTDTQYF	TGCGCCAGCAGTGACCCCGGGACTAGCGGGGGAAGCACAGATACGCAGTATTTT
TRBD1	TRBV11-3	TRBJ2-4	NA	CASSLGQGDIQYF	TGTGCCAGCAGCTTAGGACAGGGTGACATTCAGTACTTC
TRBD1	TRBV7-2	TRBJ1-5	once	CASSSGQGWQPQHF	TGTGCCAGCAGCTCTGGACAGGGTTGGCAGCCCCAGCATTTT
NA	TRBV11-2	TRBJ2-3	once	CASRLTGSTDTQYF	TGTGCCAGCAGACTAACGGGGAGCACAGATACGCAGTATTTT
NA	TRBV23-1	TRBJ2-2	NA	CASSPLHPRSTGELFF	TGCGCCAGCAGTCCGCTTCATCCACGGAGCACCGGGGAGCTGTTTTTT
TRBD1	TRBV29-1	TRBJ2-7	NA	CSVPGQGTYEQYF	TGCAGCGTACCGGGACAGGGAACCTACGAGCAGTACTTC
NA	TRBV28	TRBJ2-2	few	CASRDLNTGELFF	TGTGCCAGCCGGGACTTGAACACCGGGGAGCTGTTTTTT
TRBD1	TRBV7-9	TRBJ1-1	NA	CASSLATGGTEAFF	TGTGCCAGCAGCTTAGCGACAGGGGGCACTGAAGCTTTCTTT
TRBD2	TRBV7-9	TRBJ2-1	NA	CASSLYGLADNEQFF	TGTGCCAGCAGCTTATATGGACTAGCGGACAATGAGCAGTTCTTC
NA	TRBV27	TRBJ2-5	few	CASSFPKREEETQYF	TGTGCCAGCAGTTTCCCGAAGAGGGAGGAGGAGACCCAGTACTTC
TRBD2	TRBV9	TRBJ2-7	NA	CASSVGAGGSYEQYF	TGTGCCAGCAGCGTAGGAGCGGGGGGAAGCTACGAGCAGTACTTC
TRBD1	TRBV20-1	TRBJ1-2	NA	CSASDRGLWLGYTF	TGCAGTGCTAGTGACAGGGGGCTGTGGTTAGGCTACACCTTC
NA	TRBV18	TRBJ1-2	NA	CASSPPEGRNYGYTF	TGTGCCAGCTCACCCCCAGAGGGTCGAAACTATGGCTACACCTTC
NA	TRBV29-1	TRBJ1-1	NA	CSAQNTEAFF	TGCAGCGCCCAGAACACTGAAGCTTTCTTT
NA	TRBV19	TRBJ1-2	NA	CASNLGGIANYGYTF	TGTGCCAGCAACCTGGGGGGGATAGCTAACTATGGCTACACCTTC
NA	TRBV4-2	TRBJ2-7	once	CASSQVTPGRYEQYF	TGTGCCAGCAGCCAAGTAACCCCAGGGCGGTACGAGCAGTACTTC
NA	TRBV7-2	TRBJ1-2	once	CASSLADTRGNGYTF	TGTGCCAGCAGCTTAGCGGACACCCGGGGGAATGGCTACACCTTC
TRBD1	TRBV12-3/TRBV12-4	TRBJ1-2	NA	CASKTGVGGYTF	TGTGCCAGCAAAACAGGGGTTGGTGGCTACACCTTC
NA	TRBV3-1/TRBV3-2	TRBJ2-2	NA	CASSPPSNTGELFF	TGTGCCAGCAGCCCTCCCTCGAACACCGGGGAGCTGTTTTTT
TRBD1	TRBV11-3	TRBJ2-5	NA	CASSDRTGPETQYF	TGTGCCAGCAGCGACCGGACAGGGCCAGAGACCCAGTACTTC
NA	TRBV24-1	TRBJ1-1	NA	CATSDAAANTEAFF	TGTGCCACCAGTGATGCGGCAGCTAACACTGAAGCTTTCTTT
NA	TRBV18	TRBJ1-1	once	CASSIGEGHTEAFF	TGTGCCAGCTCAATAGGGGAGGGGCACACTGAAGCTTTCTTT
NA	TRBV11-3	TRBJ2-1	NA	CASSPGSSYNEQFF	TGTGCCAGCAGCCCTGGGAGCTCCTACAATGAGCAGTTCTTC
TRBD1	TRBV11-3	TRBJ2-1	NA	CASSPDRGVFNEQFF	TGTGCCAGCAGCCCTGACAGGGGGGTGTTCAATGAGCAGTTCTTC